These T cell receptor beta chains were read from a single sample in a study of shared clonotypes between healthy human individuals. The table came from immunoSEQ multiplex PCR; TCRdb's copy has only in-frame clones and leaves some out. The repertoire has about half a million clones, 70% to 80% of them found once; the top ten carry around 12%. The source material was PBMCs. All receptors come from a woman aged 40 to 50 in good health. Some clones in this sample may be carry-over from other donors' samples. Each CDR3 is given without its conserved first and last residue.

v_gene: TRBV5-1
j_gene: TRBJ2-7
CDR3aa: ASSPWGGSIYEQY

v_gene: TRBV30
j_gene: TRBJ1-1
CDR3aa: AWSTRTEAL

v_gene: TRBV5-1
j_gene: TRBJ1-3
CDR3aa: ASSLAGDGNTIY

v_gene: TRBV5-1
j_gene: TRBJ2-2
CDR3aa: ASLLSGNTGELF

v_gene: TRBV29-1
j_gene: TRBJ1-2
CDR3aa: SVVIDYGYT

v_gene: TRBV28
j_gene: TRBJ2-2
CDR3aa: ASSLDTSSTGELF

v_gene: TRBV19
j_gene: TRBJ2-3
CDR3aa: ASSTTGGSTDTQY

v_gene: TRBV11-3
j_gene: TRBJ2-1
CDR3aa: ASSLELLNEQF

v_gene: TRBV27
j_gene: .
CDR3aa: ASSLSWQGYEQY

v_gene: TRBV6-1
j_gene: TRBJ2-5
CDR3aa: ASSEAGGPRETQY